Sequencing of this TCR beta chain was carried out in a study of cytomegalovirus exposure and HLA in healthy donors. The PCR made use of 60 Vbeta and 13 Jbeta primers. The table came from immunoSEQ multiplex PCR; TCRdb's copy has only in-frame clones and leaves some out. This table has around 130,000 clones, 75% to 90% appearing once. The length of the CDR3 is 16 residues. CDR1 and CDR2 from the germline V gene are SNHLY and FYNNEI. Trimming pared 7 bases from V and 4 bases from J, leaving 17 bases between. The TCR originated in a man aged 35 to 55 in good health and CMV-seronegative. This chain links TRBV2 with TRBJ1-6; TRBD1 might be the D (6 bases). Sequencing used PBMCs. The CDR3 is CASNTPGQNYNSPLHF. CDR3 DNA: TGTGCCAGCAATACACCGGGACAAAATTATAATTCACCCCTCCACTTT.